The clone carrying this TCR beta chain was recorded at least ten times. Its antigen is as yet unknown. This specimen comes from a study of type 1 and type 2 diabetes patients. Study-wide background: The cohort mixed type 1 diabetes, type 2 diabetes and nondiabetic donors. A total of about 19,000,000 paired-end reads came from the whole study.

CDR1 is SGHVS, CDR2 FNYEAQ, per germline. V gave up 7 bases and J gave up 0 bases, with 3 bases separating them. CDR3 size: 11 residues. The PCR template was genomic DNA. The TCR beta CDR3 region was amplified using 30 forward and 13 reverse primers. TCRdb reanalysed the multiplex PCR reads using MiXCR and keeps one entry per CDR3 protein. The sample lists 250,000 to 300,000 distinct CDR3 sequences; around 50% were seen once. Study results and limitations: With limited T2D and control samples, some T1D-only expanded clones may not be T1D-specific.

Sequenced: peripheral blood mononuclear cells (PBMCs). The source of this sequence is a man between 18 and 35 years old with type 2 diabetes. The chain is built from TRBV7-6 and TRBJ2-5; no clear D. DNA of the CDR3: TGTGCCAGCACGTACCAAGAGACCCAGTACTTC. It specifies CASTYQETQYF.